This T cell receptor (beta chain) was recovered during a study of T cell repertoires in cytomegalovirus infection. For the study at large: Signatures in public TCR beta sequences pointed to both CMV infection and matching HLA type.

In its sample, this clonotype was seen a few times. Its antigen is unknown. From the reads, TCRdb called clonotypes with MiXCR, one entry per CDR3 protein. The data hold approximately 260,000 distinct CDR3 sequences, with 20% to 25% observed a single time. Germline CDR1 reads MNHEY; CDR2 reads SVGAGI. V lost 0 bases, J lost 0 bases, and 11 bases lay in between. CDR3 length: 16 amino acids. J is TRBJ1-2 and V is TRBV6-5; D is unclear. The clonotype was recovered from a human donor in good health (CMV status not recorded). Some clones in this sample may be carry-over from other donors' samples. Sequenced here: cultured PBMCs, sampled from culture after CMV antigen stimulation. This chain's CDR3 is CASSYSLGGANYGYTF. The CDR3 DNA reads TGTGCCAGCAGTTACTCGTTGGGCGGGGCTAACTATGGCTACACCTTC.